This TCR beta chain is drawn from a study of T cells in Graves' hyperthyroidism and ophthalmopathy (dated by TCRdb to the late 2010s). Regarding the complete study: Peripheral blood samples were taken at the time of initial diagnosis, prior to any treatment. TCR Vbeta CDR3 sequencing of 130 to 150 peripheral blood samples (fewer than 45 ophthalmopathy, about 80 hyperthyroidism and about 17 progressor patients) is reported in the paper. Prospective prediction of ophthalmopathy was tested in an independent validation cohort of fewer than 20 hyperthyroidism patients and 17 patients who later progressed to ophthalmopathy. Following sampling, methimazole starting at 30 mg daily was given to hyperthyroidism patients, and high-dose intravenous methylprednisolone was given to ophthalmopathy patients. For training and testing, the 100 or so patients in the discovery cohort were randomly divided in a 7:3 ratio. A discovery cohort of roughly 96 patients, roughly 43 with Graves' ophthalmopathy and approximately 60 with stable Graves' hyperthyroidism, was used to find distinguishing TCR V-J signatures. In about 6 Graves' hyperthyroidism patients, the study also compared T-cell repertoires from thyroid tissue with T-cell repertoires from blood. Study-wide conclusions, independent of this receptor: Most expanded thyroid clonotypes (frequency above 0.001) were also detected in blood, suggesting blood repertoires may reflect thyroid immune responses. No statistical method was used to fix the sample size in advance, and group allocation was not hidden from the investigators. A model built on a 13 V-J signature distinguished ophthalmopathy from stable hyperthyroidism, reaching over 85% sensitivity and 81.08% specificity in cross-validation and 80%/75% in testing. In validation, progression to ophthalmopathy was predicted by the model with 70.59% sensitivity and roughly 76% specificity, a median of approximately 7.1 months before onset.

Graves' hyperthyroidism was defined as stable when no progression to ophthalmopathy occurred over 18 months of follow-up. Hyperthyroidism patients were aged 18 to 65 years and newly diagnosed, with disease duration of less than 2 months. The study excluded patients with uncontrolled infections, other autoimmune diseases, pregnancy or lactation. Diagnoses were established on the basis of clinical symptoms, serum thyroxine and TRAb, thyroid ultrasound, and orbital computed tomography. PBMCs were separated from approximately 10 ml of fresh peripheral blood using Ficoll-Paque density gradient centrifugation. Total RNA was extracted using Trizol reagent, and RNA quality was assessed on an Agilent 2100 Bioanalyzer. In its sample, this clonotype was seen a few times. Its antigen is still unknown. The record has no base qualities; no much larger clone is one base away. The germline V gene supplies CDR1 MGHRA and CDR2 YSYEKL. Taken from cysteine to phenylalanine, the CDR3 has 16 residues. CDR3 DNA is the only sequence kept; it has 48 bases, read in frame from the first base. Relative to germline, V is 3 bases shorter and J is 0 bases shorter, with 11 bases between their ends.

Amplification of TCR beta CDR3 regions was carried out from RNA transcripts. The first round of RT-PCR for the TCR CDR3 was performed with the HTBI primer set and the Qiagen OneStep RT-PCR kit. Libraries were constructed in a second round of multiplex PCR, after which size selection and purification were performed. Sequencing of the libraries was done on an Illumina HiSeq2000 using paired-end 100 bp reads. The source study handled its data this way. Raw data were processed with SOAPnuke, discarding reads with adapters, uncalled bases, mean Phred below 15, or no exact constant-primer or identifier match. High-quality paired reads were merged using COPE v1.2.5, and each unique nucleotide sequence was defined as a clonotype. MiTCR v1.1 was used to align the clonotypes against IMGT TRBV, TRBD and TRBJ reference segments. Analysis was restricted to V-J combinations with a frequency above 0.0001, which covered approximately 99% of repertoires. A TCS score was defined as the ratio of F50 (clonal expansion) to E x V (chaos), with BLOSUM62-based TCRdist applied between CDR3 peptides within each V-J. Welch's t-statistics and random forest reduced just over 500 V-J features to roughly 13, which were used in a naive Bayes classifier (R e1071). TCRdb ran its own pipeline on the public reads, namely fastp trimming at Q25 and MiXCR clone calling, and kept in-frame beta chains. One record per CDR3 amino acid sequence lists the most common genes and DNA. None of the V and J calls come from the authors' own analysis; TCRdb made them. Within this sample are 450,000 to 600,000 distinct CDR3 sequences, with roughly 15% of them counted one time only. 11% to 15% of the sample is taken by the ten largest.

The rearrangement joined TRBV4-1 to TRBJ1-4; confidence is insufficient to name the D gene. The sequence came from a woman aged 40 to 50 with Graves' hyperthyroidism. Sequenced: blood. The CDR3 protein sequence reads: CASSQRPGSTNEKLFF. At the DNA level, the sequence is TGCGCCAGCAGCCAGCGGCCGGGATCAACTAATGAAAAACTGTTTTTT.